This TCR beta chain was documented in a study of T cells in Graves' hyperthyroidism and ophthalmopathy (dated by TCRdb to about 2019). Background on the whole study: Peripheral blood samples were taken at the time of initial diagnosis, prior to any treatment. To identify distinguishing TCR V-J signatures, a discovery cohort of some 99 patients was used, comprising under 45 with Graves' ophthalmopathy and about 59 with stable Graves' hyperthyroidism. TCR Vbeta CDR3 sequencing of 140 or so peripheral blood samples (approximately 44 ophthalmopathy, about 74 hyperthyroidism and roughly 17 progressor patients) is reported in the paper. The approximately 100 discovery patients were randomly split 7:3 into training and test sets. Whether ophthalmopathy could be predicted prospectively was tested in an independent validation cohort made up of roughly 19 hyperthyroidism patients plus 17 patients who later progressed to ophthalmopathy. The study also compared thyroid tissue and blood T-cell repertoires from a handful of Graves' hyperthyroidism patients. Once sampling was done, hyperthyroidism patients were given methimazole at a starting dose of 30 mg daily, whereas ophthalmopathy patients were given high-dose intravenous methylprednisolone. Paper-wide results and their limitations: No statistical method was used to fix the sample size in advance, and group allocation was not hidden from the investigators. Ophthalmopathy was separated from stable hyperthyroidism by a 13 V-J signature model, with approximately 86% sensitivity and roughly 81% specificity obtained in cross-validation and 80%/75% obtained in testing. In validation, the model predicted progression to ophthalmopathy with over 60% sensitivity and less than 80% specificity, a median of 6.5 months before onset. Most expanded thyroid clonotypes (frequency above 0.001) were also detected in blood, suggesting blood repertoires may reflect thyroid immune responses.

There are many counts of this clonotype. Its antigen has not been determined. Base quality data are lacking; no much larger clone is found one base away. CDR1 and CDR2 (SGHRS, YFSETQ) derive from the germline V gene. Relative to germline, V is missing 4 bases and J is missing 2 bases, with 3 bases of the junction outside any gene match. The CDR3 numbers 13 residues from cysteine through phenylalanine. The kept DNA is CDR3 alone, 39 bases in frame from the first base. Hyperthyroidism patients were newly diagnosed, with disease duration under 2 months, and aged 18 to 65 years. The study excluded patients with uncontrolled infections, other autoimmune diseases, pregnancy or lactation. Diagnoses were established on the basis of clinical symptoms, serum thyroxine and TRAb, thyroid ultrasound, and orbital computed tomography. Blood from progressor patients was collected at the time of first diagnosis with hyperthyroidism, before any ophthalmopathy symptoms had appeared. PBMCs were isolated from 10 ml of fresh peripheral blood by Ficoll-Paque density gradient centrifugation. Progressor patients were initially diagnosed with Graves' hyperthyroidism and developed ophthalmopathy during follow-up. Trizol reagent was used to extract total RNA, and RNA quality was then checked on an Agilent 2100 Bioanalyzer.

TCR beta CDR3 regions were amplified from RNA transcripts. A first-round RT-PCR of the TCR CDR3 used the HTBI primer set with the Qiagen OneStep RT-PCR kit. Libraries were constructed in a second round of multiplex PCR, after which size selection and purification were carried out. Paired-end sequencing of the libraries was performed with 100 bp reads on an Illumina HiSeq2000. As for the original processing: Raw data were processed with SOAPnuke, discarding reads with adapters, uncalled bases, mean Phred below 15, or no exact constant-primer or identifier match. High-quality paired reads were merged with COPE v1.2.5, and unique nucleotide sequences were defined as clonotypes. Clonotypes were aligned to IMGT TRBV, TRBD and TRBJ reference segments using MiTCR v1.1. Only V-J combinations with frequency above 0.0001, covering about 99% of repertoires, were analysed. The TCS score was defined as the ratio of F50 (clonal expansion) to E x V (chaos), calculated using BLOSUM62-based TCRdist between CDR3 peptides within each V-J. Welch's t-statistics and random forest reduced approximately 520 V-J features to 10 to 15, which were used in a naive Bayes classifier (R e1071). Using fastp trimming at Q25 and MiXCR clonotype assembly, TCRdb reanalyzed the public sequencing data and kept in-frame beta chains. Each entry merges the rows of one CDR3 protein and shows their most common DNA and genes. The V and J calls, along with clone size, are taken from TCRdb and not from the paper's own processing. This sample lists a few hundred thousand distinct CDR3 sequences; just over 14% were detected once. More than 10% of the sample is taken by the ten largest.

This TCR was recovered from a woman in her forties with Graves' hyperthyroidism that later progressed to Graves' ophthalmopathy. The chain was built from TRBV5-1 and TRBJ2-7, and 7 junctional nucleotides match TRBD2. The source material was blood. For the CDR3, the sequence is CASSREAPYEQYF. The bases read TGCGCCAGCAGCCGGGAGGCTCCCTACGAGCAGTACTTC.